The entry that follows covers one T cell receptor beta chain sequence. The table lists this clonotype with a few counts. The antigen it binds to is not known. No base quality values were provided; no much bigger clone lies one nucleotide off. The approximately 39 donors, aged about 6 to 100 years, were systemically healthy Caucasian individuals from Russia. Approximately 10 milliliters of peripheral blood were collected from each donor into EDTA-treated Vacutainer tubes. Ficoll-Paque density-gradient centrifugation was used to isolate PBMCs, with at least 7 million per sample. Total RNA, at least 5 micrograms per sample, was extracted from PBMCs with Trizol reagent. For every donor, flow cytometry on a PBMC aliquot measured the percentage of naive CD45RAhigh/CD27high T cells. The data stem from a study of blood T cells in healthy people across ages (dated by TCRdb to between 2014 and 2017). Study-level background: In model experiments, template switching captured about one uniquely barcoded TCR beta cDNA molecule for every two T cells. The donors were split into four age groups: young (average about 16 years), middle-aged (about 40), aged (roughly 68) and long-lived (approximately 80). Donors of different ages were randomly distributed across sequencing lanes to avoid experimental bias. Using deep sequencing normalized with unique cDNA molecular identifiers, the study measured how TCR beta repertoire diversity changes with age. Using the same blood draw, the study looked at two additional independent replicas of 1 million unique cDNA reads for two donors, one aged 18 to 30 and the other aged 80 or older. Study-wide findings and limitations: Observed TCR beta diversity per million T cells fell roughly linearly with age, and a significant reduction was already apparent by age roughly 40. Conclusive comparison of naive and antigen-experienced compartments was prevented by the profiling of bulk unsorted PBMCs. The long-lived group showed more naive CD4+ T cells, fewer expanded clones and increased TCR diversity than the aged group, suggesting age selection. The CMV infection status of donors was not known, potentially confounding age-related changes in expanded clonotypes. Observed TCR beta diversity correlated strongly with the percentage of naive T cells measured by flow cytometry. Estimates of total diversity from one million sequenced T cells were regarded as lower bounds and underestimates.

The library was made by 5' RACE. Instrument used: Illumina HiSeq 2500. A second PCR of roughly 7 to 11 cycles was performed with a sample-barcoded 5' primer and a J-beta primer mix. A unique molecular identifier was introduced onto each TCR beta cDNA molecule by a template-switch 5' adaptor carrying 12 random nucleotides. Each sample yielded at least 2.5 million CDR3-containing paired-end reads. First-strand cDNA was synthesized from all RNA with the Mint cDNA synthesis kit, primed by a TRBC-specific oligonucleotide. All cDNA was treated with uracil-DNA glycosylase and then went through a first 18-cycle PCR with the universal primers M1SS and BC2_uni_R. Turning to the authors' computational methods: For normalization, 1 million high-quality reads were randomly selected from each sample, with every read carrying a distinct molecular identifier. Reads with shared molecular identifiers were discarded instead of being binned into consensus sequences. MiTCR, run with a Q25 quality threshold and the strictest error-elimination algorithm, handled CDR3 identification, clonotype clustering and error correction. Lower-bound total TCR beta diversity was estimated with a nonparametric unseen species model using Euler transformation. TCRdb's own reprocessing of the public reads used fastp at Q25 and MiXCR and kept productive beta chains. Every entry covers one CDR3 protein and lists the most common genes and DNA from its rows. The V and J calls here are based on TCRdb, not the publication. This sample lists 1,500,000 or so distinct CDR3 sequences; roughly 60% were detected once. 6.5% to 8% of the sample rests with the top ten.

The specimen was blood. This clonotype was obtained from a man aged 18 to 29 in good health.

The CDR3 amino acid sequence is: CASSSGGRVGNEQFF. The DNA sequence reads TGCGCCAGCTCGTCTGGGGGCCGAGTTGGAAATGAGCAGTTCTTC. The V gene is TRBV4-1 and the J gene is TRBJ2-1; matching of 6 bases hints at TRBD1 as the D gene. Cut back by 8 bases and 7 bases, the V and J ends lie 21 bases apart. From the cysteine up to the phenylalanine, the CDR3 has a length of 15 residues. Only the CDR3 DNA stays, 45 bases, in frame from base 1. CDR1 and CDR2, looked up from the germline V gene, are MGHRA and YSYEKL.